These T cell receptor beta chains were read from a single sample in a study of CD8+ T cells in alopecia areata. Here immunoSEQ multiplex PCR was the method, and the copy in TCRdb shows in-frame clones only, minus some. The data hold around 250,000 clones, with 67% observed a single time. Material: CD4+ T cells sorted from blood, obtained at week 0. The origin of the receptors is a human donor with alopecia areata. The CDR3 runs from the conserved cysteine through the conserved F or W. The D gene is left open where the match is weak. A clone size is listed for some rows: how often the clone was seen (once, few, many), or a class if it is expanded.

15	TRBV11-2	.	.	TRBJ2-1	TGTGCCAGCAGCCCTAATAGGGTCTTGAACAATGAGCAGTTCTTC	CASSPNRVLNNEQFF
17	TRBV7-8	.	.	TRBJ2-6	TGTGCCAGCAGCTTAGCTGACGGTCCCTCTGGGGCCAACGTCCTGACTTTC	CASSLADGPSGANVLTF
15	TRBV9	.	.	TRBJ2-2	TGTGCCAGCAGCCCAGGGACATTTAACACCGGGGAGCTGTTTTTT	CASSPGTFNTGELFF
15	TRBV13	few	.	TRBJ2-3	TGTGCCAGCAACTTGGAGGGAGCATTCACAGATACGCAGTATTTT	CASNLEGAFTDTQYF
15	TRBV5-1	.	.	TRBJ2-2	TGCGCCAGCAGCTTGGGGGGAGCGAACACCGGGGAGCTGTTTTTT	CASSLGGANTGELFF
13	TRBV6-1	.	.	TRBJ2-5	TGTGCCAGCAGTATTAGTTGGCGGGAGACCCAGTACTTC	CASSISWRETQYF
14	TRBV7-3	once	TRBD1	TRBJ1-6	TGTGCCAGCAGACAGGGGTCCAATAATTCACCCCTCCACTTT	CASRQGSNNSPLHF
13	TRBV30	.	TRBD1	TRBJ1-1	TGTGCCTGGGACAGGGAGGCGAACACTGAAGCTTTCTTT	CAWDREANTEAFF
12	TRBV29-1	.	TRBD1	TRBJ2-7	TGCAGCGGCAGACAGGGAACCTACGAGCAGTACTTC	CSGRQGTYEQYF
15	TRBV7-2	.	TRBD1	TRBJ2-5	TGTGCCAGCAGCCCACTAGGACAGGGTCGACGGACCCAGTACTTC	CASSPLGQGRRTQYF
15	TRBV2	few	.	TRBJ2-6	TGTGCCAGCAGTACCGGGCCCGAGGGGGCCAACGTCCTGACTTTC	CASSTGPEGANVLTF
13	TRBV23-1	.	.	TRBJ1-5	TGCGCCAGCAGTCATCCTACCCAGGGGCCCCAGCATTTT	CASSHPTQGPQHF
13	TRBV6-5	few	TRBD2	TRBJ2-5	TGTGCCAGCATGGCTAGCGGGGCAGAGACCCAGTACTTC	CASMASGAETQYF